The present T cell receptor (beta chain) was sequenced within a study of cytomegalovirus exposure and HLA in healthy donors. Produced via immunoSEQ multiplex PCR; TCRdb's table is partial and in-frame only. The sample holds roughly 260,000 clones; around nine tenths are singletons and the top ten take roughly 2.5%. V was trimmed by 8 bases and J by 2 bases, leaving 10 bases between them. Germline CDR1 and CDR2: LNHDA and SQIVND (reference sequence). The length of the CDR3 is 13 residues. What was sequenced was PBMCs. This rearrangement joins TRBV19 to TRBJ1-5; D is possibly TRBD1 (6 bases). The clonotype comes from a man younger than 30 in good health and CMV-seronegative. CDR3 region: CASHRDGNQPQHF. The CDR3 DNA reads TGTGCCAGTCACAGGGATGGCAATCAGCCCCAGCATTTT. Using reference TRBV19 and TRBJ1-5 for the parts outside the CDR3, the full variable domain is DGGITQSPKYLFRKEGQNVTLSCEQNLNHDAMYWYRQDPGQGLRLIYYSQIVNDFQKGDIAEGYSVSREKKESFPLTVTSAQKNPTAFYLCASHRDGNQPQHFGDGTRLSIL.